This is a list of T cell receptor beta chains from one sample in a study of molecular identifiers for immune sequencing clone quantification. TCRdb re-called the PCR reads through MiXCR, storing one row per CDR3 protein. The sample has under 650,000 distinct CDR3 sequences, roughly 21% seen once. Sequenced sample: naive CD8+ T cells from blood, with Jurkat cell RNA spiked in. Receptor source: a human donor in good health. Some libraries in this study had Jurkat cell RNA spiked in. The CDR3 runs from the conserved cysteine through the conserved F or W. Fields, in order: CDR3 length, J gene, D gene, V gene, clone size, CDR3 protein, CDR3 DNA. A D gene is named only where the DNA matches it firmly. For some rows the clone size is stated as once, few or many, or as a class when expanded; others skip it.

>13|TRBJ1-2|-|TRBV6-5|many
CASSYISGERYTF
TGTGCCAGCAGTTACATTTCAGGGGAGCGCTACACCTTC
>14|TRBJ1-2|-|TRBV20-1|many
CSARLEATNYGYTF
TGCAGTGCTAGACTTGAGGCAACTAACTATGGCTACACCTTC
>15|TRBJ1-4|TRBD1|TRBV7-9|-
CASSSMTGANEKLFF
TGTGCCAGCAGCTCGATGACAGGGGCTAATGAAAAACTGTTTTTT
>13|TRBJ2-7|TRBD1|TRBV6-5|many
CASRVTGVVEQYF
TGTGCCAGCAGAGTCACAGGGGTGGTCGAGCAGTACTTC
>13|TRBJ1-6|-|TRBV19|many
CASSMSAGSPLHF
TGTGCCAGTAGTATGAGCGCGGGCTCACCCCTCCACTTT
>16|TRBJ2-1|-|TRBV7-9|many
CASSFSGRLAYNEQFF
TGTGCCAGCAGCTTCTCGGGCAGACTAGCCTACAATGAGCAGTTCTTC
>17|TRBJ2-3|-|TRBV29-1|-
CSVAPFGRQLGTDTQYF
TGCAGCGTGGCCCCTTTTGGCAGGCAACTTGGCACAGATACGCAGTATTTT
>12|TRBJ2-1|-|TRBV24-1|many
CATSDFSNEQFF
TGTGCCACCAGTGATTTTAGTAATGAGCAGTTCTTC
>16|TRBJ2-5|-|TRBV4-1|many
CASSQYPRGPGETQYF
TGCGCCAGCAGCCAATACCCGCGGGGGCCTGGAGAGACCCAGTACTTC
>14|TRBJ2-1|-|TRBV15|many
CATSRDLADNEQFF
TGTGCCACCAGCAGAGATCTGGCAGACAATGAGCAGTTCTTC
>13|TRBJ2-7|-|TRBV25-1|many
CASSEPNSYEQYF
TGTGCCAGCAGTGAGCCGAATTCCTACGAGCAGTACTTC
>14|TRBJ1-3|-|TRBV7-9|many
CASSSGTSGNTIYF
TGTGCCAGCAGCAGCGGGACTTCTGGAAACACCATATATTTT
>16|TRBJ2-1|-|TRBV6-5|many
CASRTKRSYSYNEQFF
TGTGCCAGCAGAACAAAGCGGAGTTACTCCTACAATGAGCAGTTCTTC
>17|TRBJ1-5|TRBD1|TRBV19|few
CASSIDPGQGGNQPQHF
TGTGCCAGTAGTATAGATCCGGGACAGGGGGGCAATCAGCCCCAGCATTTT
>15|TRBJ2-7|-|TRBV19|-
CASSIVGDGPYEQYF
TGTGCCAGTAGTATAGTTGGGGACGGGCCCTACGAGCAGTACTTC
>14|TRBJ2-1|TRBD2|TRBV20-1|few
CSARASGSYNEQFF
TGCAGTGCTCGCGCTAGCGGGTCCTACAATGAGCAGTTCTTC
>13|TRBJ2-3|-|TRBV7-2|many
CASSSQVTDTQYF
TGTGCCAGCAGCTCACAGGTCACAGATACGCAGTATTTT
>14|TRBJ2-2|TRBD1|TRBV6-2/TRBV6-3|many
CASSYYRGSGELFF
TGTGCCAGCAGTTACTACAGGGGTTCCGGGGAGCTGTTTTTT
>15|TRBJ1-5|-|TRBV6-5|many
CASSHGVNGNQPQHF
TGTGCCAGCAGCCACGGGGTCAATGGCAATCAGCCCCAGCATTTT
>15|TRBJ1-5|-|TRBV6-5|many
CASKNLEFSNQPQHF
TGTGCCAGCAAAAACCTAGAGTTTAGCAATCAGCCCCAGCATTTT
>15|TRBJ1-4|-|TRBV20-1|-
CSARELAGGWGKLFF
TGCAGTGCTAGAGAGTTGGCCGGCGGTTGGGGAAAACTGTTTTTT